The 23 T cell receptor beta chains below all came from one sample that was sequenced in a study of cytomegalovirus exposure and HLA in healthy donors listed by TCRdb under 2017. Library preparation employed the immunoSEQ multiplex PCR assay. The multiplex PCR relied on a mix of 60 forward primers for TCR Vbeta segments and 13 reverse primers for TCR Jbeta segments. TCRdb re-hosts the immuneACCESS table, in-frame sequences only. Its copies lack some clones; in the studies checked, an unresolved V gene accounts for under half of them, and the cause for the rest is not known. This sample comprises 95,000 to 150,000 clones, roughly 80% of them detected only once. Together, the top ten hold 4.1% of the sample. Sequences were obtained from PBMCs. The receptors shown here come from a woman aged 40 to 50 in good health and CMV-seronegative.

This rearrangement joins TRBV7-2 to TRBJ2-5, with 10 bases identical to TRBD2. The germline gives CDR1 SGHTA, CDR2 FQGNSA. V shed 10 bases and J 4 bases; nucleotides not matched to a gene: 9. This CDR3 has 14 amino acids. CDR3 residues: CATAQREGIETQYF. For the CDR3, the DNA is TGTGCCACCGCCCAGCGGGAGGGCATAGAGACCCAGTACTTC.

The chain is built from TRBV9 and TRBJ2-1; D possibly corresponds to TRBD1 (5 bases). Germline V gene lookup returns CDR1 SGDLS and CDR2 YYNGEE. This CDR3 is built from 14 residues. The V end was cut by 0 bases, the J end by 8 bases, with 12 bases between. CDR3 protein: CASSVDPQGDEQFF. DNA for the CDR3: TGTGCCAGCAGCGTAGACCCCCAGGGTGATGAGCAGTTCTTC.

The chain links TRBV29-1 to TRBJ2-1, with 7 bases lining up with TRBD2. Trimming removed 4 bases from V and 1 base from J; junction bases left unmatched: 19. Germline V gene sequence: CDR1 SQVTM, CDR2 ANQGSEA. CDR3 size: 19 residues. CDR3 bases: TGCAGCGTTGTGGTCGGGCGTTACAGGAGCGGGGAATCCTACAATGAGCAGTTCTTC. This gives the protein CSVVVGRYRSGESYNEQFF.

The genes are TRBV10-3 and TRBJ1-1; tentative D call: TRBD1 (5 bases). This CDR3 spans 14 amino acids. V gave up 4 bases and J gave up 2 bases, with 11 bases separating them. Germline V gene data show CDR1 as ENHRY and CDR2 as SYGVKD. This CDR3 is CAISAGGSNTEAFF. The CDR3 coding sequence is TGTGCCATCAGTGCTGGGGGGAGCAACACTGAAGCTTTCTTT.

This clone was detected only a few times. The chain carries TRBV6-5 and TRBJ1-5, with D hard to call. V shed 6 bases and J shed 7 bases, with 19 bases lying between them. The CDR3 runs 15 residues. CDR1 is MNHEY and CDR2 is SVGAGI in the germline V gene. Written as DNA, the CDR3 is TGTGCCAGCAGGCCGATTAAGAGGGTGCGGCAGCCCCAGCATTTT. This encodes CASRPIKRVRQPQHF.

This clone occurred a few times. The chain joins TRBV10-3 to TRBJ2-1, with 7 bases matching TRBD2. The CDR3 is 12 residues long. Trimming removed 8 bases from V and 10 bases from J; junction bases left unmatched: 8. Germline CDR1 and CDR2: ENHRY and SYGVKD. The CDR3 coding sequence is TGTGCCATCGGGAAGGGGCGGGAGGAGCAGTTCTTC. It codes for CAIGKGREEQFF.

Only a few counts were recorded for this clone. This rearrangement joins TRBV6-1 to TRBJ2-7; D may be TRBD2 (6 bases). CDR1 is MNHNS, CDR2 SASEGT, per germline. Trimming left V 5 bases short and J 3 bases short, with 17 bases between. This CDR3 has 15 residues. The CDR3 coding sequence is TGTGCCAGCAGTTCCCCGACTAGAGGTCTCTACGAGCAGTACTTC. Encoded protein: CASSSPTRGLYEQYF.

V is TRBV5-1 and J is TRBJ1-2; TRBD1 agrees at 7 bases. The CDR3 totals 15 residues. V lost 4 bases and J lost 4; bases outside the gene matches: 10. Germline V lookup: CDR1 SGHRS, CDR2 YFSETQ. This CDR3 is CASSPDGGTAYGYTF. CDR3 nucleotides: TGCGCCAGCAGCCCTGACGGAGGGACAGCCTATGGCTACACCTTC.

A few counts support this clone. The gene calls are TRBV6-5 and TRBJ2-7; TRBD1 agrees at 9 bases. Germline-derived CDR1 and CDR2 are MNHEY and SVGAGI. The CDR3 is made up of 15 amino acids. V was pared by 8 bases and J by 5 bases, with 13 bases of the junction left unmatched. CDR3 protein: CASYWGRTGANEQYF. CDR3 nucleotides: TGTGCCAGCTATTGGGGTAGGACAGGGGCCAACGAGCAGTACTTC.

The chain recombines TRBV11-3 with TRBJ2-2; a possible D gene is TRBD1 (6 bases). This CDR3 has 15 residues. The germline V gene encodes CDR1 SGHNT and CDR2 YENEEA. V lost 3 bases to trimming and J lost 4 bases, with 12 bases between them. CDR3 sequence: CASSFGRGGTGELFF. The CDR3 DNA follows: TGTGCCAGCAGCTTTGGCAGGGGTGGCACCGGGGAGCTGTTTTTT.

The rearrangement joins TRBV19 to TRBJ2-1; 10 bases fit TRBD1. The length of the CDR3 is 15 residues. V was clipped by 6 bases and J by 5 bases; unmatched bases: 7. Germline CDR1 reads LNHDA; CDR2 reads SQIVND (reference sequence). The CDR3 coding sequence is TGTGCCAGTAGATCCGGGACAGGGGTCCACAATGAGCAGTTCTTC. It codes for CASRSGTGVHNEQFF.

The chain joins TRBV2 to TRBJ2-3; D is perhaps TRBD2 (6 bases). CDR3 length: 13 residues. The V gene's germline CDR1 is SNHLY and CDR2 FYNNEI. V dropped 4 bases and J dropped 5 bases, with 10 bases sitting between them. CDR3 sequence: CASSVTSIDTQYF. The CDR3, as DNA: TGTGCCAGCAGTGTGACTAGTATAGATACGCAGTATTTT.

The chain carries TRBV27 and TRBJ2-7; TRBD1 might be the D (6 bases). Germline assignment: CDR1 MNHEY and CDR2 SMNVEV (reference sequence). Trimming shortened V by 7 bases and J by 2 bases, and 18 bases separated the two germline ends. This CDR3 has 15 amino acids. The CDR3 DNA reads TGTGCCAGCACAACGGGACAAAGAGGGCCCTACGAGCAGTACTTC. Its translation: CASTTGQRGPYEQYF.

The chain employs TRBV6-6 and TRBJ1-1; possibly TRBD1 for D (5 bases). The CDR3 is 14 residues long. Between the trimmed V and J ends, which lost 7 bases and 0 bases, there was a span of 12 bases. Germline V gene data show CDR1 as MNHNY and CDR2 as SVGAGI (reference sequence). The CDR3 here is CASTNRNMNTEAFF. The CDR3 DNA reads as TGTGCCAGCACGAACAGGAACATGAACACTGAAGCTTTCTTT.

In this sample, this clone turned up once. CDR3: CASSAGLGETQYF. CDR3 nucleotides: TGTGCCAGCAGCGCGGGACTTGGAGAGACCCAGTACTTC. The chain is built from TRBV9 and TRBJ2-5; D may be TRBD2 (6 bases). The CDR3 is made up of 13 amino acids. V was shortened by 3 bases and J by 4 bases, with 10 bases between the two germline ends. Germline lookup yields CDR1 SGDLS and CDR2 YYNGEE.

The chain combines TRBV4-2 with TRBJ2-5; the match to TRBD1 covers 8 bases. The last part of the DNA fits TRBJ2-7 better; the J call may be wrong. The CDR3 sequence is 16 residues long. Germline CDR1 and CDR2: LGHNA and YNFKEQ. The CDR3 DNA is TGTGCCAGCAGCCAAGATCTAACGCAGGGGGCTTACGAGCAGTACTTC. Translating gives CASSQDLTQGAYEQYF.

CDR3 residues: CASSFTGTHNEQFF. In DNA form, the CDR3 reads TGCGCCAGCAGCTTCACCGGGACTCACAATGAGCAGTTCTTC. The J gene is TRBJ2-1, the V gene TRBV5-1, with D tentatively TRBD2 (6 bases). CDR3 length equals 14 residues. Per germline, CDR1 SGHRS and CDR2 YFSETQ. V dropped 2 bases and J dropped 5 bases, with 11 bases sitting between them.

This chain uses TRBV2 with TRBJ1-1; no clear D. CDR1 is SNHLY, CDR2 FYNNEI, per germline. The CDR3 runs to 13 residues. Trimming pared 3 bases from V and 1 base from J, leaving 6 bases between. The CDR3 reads CASSDEKNTEAFF. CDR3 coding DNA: TGTGCCAGCAGTGACGAGAAGAACACTGAAGCTTTCTTT. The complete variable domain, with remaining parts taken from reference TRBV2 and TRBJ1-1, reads EPEVTQTPSHQVTQMGQEVILRCVPISNHLYFYWYRQILGQKVEFLVSFYNNEISEKSEIFDDQFSVERPDGSNFTLKIRSTKLEDSAMYFCASSDEKNTEAFFGQGTRLTVV.

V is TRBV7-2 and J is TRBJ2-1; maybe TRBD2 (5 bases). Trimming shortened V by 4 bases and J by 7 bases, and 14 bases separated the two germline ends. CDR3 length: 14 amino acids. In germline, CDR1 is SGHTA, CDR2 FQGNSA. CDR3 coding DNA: TGTGCCAGCAGCTGGCGGGCTTCGGAAAATGAGCAGTTCTTC. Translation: CASSWRASENEQFF. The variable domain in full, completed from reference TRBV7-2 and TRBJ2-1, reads GAGVSQSPSNKVTEKGKDVELRCDPISGHTALYWYRQSLGQGLEFLIYFQGNSAPDKSGLPSDRFSAERTGGSVSTLTIQRTQQEDSAVYLCASSWRASENEQFFGPGTRLTVL.

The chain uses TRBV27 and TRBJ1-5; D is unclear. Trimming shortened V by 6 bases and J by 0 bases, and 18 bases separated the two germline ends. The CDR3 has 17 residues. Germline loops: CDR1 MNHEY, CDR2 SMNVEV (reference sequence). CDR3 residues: CASRGGSAGPSNQPQHF. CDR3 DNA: TGTGCCAGCAGGGGTGGTAGCGCCGGACCTAGCAATCAGCCCCAGCATTTT.

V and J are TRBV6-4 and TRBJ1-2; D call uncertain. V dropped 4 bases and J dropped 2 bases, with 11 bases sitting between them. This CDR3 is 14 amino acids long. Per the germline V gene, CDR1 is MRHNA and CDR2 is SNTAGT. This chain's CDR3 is CASSASGGNYGYTF. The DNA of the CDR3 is TGTGCCAGCAGTGCGTCAGGAGGAAACTATGGCTACACCTTC.

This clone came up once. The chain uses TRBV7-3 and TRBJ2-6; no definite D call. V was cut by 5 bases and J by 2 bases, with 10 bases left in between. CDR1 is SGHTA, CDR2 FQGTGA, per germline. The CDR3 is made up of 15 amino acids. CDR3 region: CASSQTATGANVLTF. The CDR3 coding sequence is TGTGCCAGCAGCCAAACAGCCACTGGGGCCAACGTCCTGACTTTC.

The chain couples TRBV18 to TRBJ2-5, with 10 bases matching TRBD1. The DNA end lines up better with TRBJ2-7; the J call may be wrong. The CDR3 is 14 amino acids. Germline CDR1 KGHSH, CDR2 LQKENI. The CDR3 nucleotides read TGTGCCAGCTCACTGACAGGGGGCTTGTACGAGCAGTACTTC. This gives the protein CASSLTGGLYEQYF.